The 2 T cell receptor beta chains in this list originate from one sample, sequenced in a study of blood T cell repertoires in COVID-19. Profiled with immunoSEQ multiplex PCR; TCRdb holds only in-frame clones, not every one. The table includes under 200,000 clones, roughly 88% detected once. What was sequenced was PBMCs or T cells enriched from blood (not recorded which). Receptors were obtained from a woman between 55 and 75 years old who had recovered from COVID-19.

V is TRBV5-1 and J is TRBJ2-2, with 8 bases fitting TRBD1. V lost 5 bases to trimming and J lost 2 bases; unmatched junction nucleotides: 11. The length of the CDR3 is 17 residues. Germline CDR1 is SGHRS and CDR2 is YFSETQ. As DNA, the CDR3 is TGCGCCAGCAGGCACCCTACCGGGACAGGTAACACCGGGGAGCTGTTTTTT. Translating it yields CASRHPTGTGNTGELFF.

The chain couples TRBV7-9 to TRBJ1-5, with a possible D match to TRBD1 (5 bases). This CDR3 region has 15 residues. The V gene lost 1 base and the J gene lost 6 bases, with 13 bases spanning the gap. Germline-derived CDR1 and CDR2 are SEHNR and FQNEAQ (reference sequence). CDR3 nucleotides: TGTGCCAGCAGCTTAGTGGGGCAGGGAAGTCAGCCCCAGCATTTT. It yields the protein CASSLVGQGSQPQHF.